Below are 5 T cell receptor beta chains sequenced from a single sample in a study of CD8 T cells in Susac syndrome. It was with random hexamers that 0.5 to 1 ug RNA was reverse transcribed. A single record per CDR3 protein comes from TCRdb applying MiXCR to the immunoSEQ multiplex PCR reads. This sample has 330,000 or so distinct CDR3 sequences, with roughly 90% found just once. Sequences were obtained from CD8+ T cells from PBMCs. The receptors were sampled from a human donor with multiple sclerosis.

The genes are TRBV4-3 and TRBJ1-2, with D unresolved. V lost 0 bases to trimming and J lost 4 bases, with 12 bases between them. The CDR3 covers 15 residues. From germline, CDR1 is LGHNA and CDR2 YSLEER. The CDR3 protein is CASSQDGISTYGYTF. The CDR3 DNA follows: TGCGCCAGCAGCCAAGATGGGATATCAACCTATGGCTACACCTTC.

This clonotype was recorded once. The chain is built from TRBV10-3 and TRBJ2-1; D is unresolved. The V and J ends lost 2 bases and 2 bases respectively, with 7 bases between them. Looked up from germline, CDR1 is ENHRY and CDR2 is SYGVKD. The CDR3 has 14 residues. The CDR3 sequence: CAISEENAYNEQFF. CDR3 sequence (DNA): TGTGCCATCAGTGAGGAGAACGCCTACAATGAGCAGTTCTTC.

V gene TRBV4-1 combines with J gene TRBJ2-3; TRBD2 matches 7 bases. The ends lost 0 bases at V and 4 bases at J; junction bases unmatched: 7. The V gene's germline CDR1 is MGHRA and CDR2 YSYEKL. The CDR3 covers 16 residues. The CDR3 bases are TGCGCCAGCAGCCAAGATCGGACGGGGGGAGCAGATACGCAGTATTTT. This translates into CASSQDRTGGADTQYF.

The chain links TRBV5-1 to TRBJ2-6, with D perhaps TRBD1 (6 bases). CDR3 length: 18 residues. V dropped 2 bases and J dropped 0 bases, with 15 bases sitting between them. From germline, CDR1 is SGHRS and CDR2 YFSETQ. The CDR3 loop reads CASSFTSFRGSGANVLTF. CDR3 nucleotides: TGCGCCAGCAGCTTCACCTCATTCAGGGGCTCTGGGGCCAACGTCCTGACTTTC.

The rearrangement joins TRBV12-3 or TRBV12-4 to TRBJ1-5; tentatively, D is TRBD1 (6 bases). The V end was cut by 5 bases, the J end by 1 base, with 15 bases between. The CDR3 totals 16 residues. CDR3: CASSRYRAGSNQPQHF. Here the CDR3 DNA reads TGTGCCAGCAGTAGATACAGGGCAGGCAGCAATCAGCCCCAGCATTTT.